The next 4 T cell receptor beta chains were all read from a single sample in a study of Ad26.COV2.S vaccination and SARS-CoV-2 variants. As for treatment: 19 received Ad26.COV2.S at low or high dose, single or two shots; about 5 received placebo; per-sample allocation not given. The samples were gathered on day 63 after the first injection of vaccine or placebo. Here immunoSEQ multiplex PCR was the method, and the copy in TCRdb shows in-frame clones only, minus some. The sample records some 480,000 clones, roughly 89% being singletons. The sequencing used peripheral blood, collected in a trial of Ad26.COV2.S vaccine versus placebo. These receptors all come from a person between 18 and 65 years old who received the Ad26.COV2.S COVID-19 vaccine or a placebo.

The gene calls are TRBV9 and TRBJ2-5; weak D call: TRBD2 (6 bases). The V end was cut by 1 base, the J end by 7 bases, with 11 bases between. Germline V CDR1 and CDR2: SGDLS, YYNGEE. This CDR3 is 13 amino acids long. CDR3: CASSVSGGATQYF. CDR3 DNA sequence: TGTGCCAGCAGCGTATCTGGAGGGGCGACCCAGTACTTC.

V and J are TRBV28 and TRBJ2-3; perhaps TRBD2 as D (6 bases). Trimming removed 10 bases from V and 6 bases from J, with 11 bases in between. Germline CDR1 reads MDHEN; CDR2 reads SYDVKM. This CDR3 is built from 11 residues. In DNA, the CDR3 is TGTGCCACCGGGAGATCGGATACGCAGTATTTT. Translating gives CATGRSDTQYF.

The chain carries TRBV6-5 and TRBJ2-7; D may be TRBD2 (6 bases). Looked up from germline, CDR1 is MNHEY and CDR2 is SVGAGI. The V end lost 6 bases, the J end lost 5 bases, and 17 bases lay between the germline ends. The CDR3 has 14 residues. CDR3 amino acids: CASRPSGEGNEQYF. The CDR3 DNA is TGTGCCAGCAGACCCTCGGGAGAGGGGAACGAGCAGTACTTC.

The rearrangement uses TRBV18 and TRBJ2-1; TRBD1 aligns across 9 bases. The trim removed 0 bases at V and 9 bases at J, leaving 9 bases unmatched. This CDR3 is 16 amino acids long. Germline assignment: CDR1 KGHSH and CDR2 LQKENI. For the CDR3, the DNA is TGTGCCAGCTCACCACCGGGGACAGGGTCTGGGGCTGAGCAGTTCTTC. It yields the protein CASSPPGTGSGAEQFF.